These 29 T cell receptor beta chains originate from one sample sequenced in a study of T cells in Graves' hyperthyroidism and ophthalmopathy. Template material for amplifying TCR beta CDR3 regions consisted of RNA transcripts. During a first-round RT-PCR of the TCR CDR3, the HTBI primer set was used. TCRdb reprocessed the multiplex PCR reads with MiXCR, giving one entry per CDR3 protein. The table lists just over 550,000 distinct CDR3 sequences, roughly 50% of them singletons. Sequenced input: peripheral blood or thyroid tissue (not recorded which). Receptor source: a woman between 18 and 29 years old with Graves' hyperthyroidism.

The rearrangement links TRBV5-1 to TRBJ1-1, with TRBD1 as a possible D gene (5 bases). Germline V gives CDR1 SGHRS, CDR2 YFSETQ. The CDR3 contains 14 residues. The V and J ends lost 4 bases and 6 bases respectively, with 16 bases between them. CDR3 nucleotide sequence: TGCGCCAGCAGCGCGGTGACAGTTGTGGCTGAAGCTTTCTTT. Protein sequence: CASSAVTVVAEAFF.

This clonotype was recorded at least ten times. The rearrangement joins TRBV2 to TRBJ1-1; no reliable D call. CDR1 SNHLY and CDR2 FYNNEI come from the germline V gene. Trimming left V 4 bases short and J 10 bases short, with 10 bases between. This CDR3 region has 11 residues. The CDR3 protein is CASSAQLGAFF. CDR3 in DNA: TGTGCCAGCAGTGCGCAACTTGGAGCTTTCTTT. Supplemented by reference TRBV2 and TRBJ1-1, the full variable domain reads EPEVTQTPSHQVTQMGQEVILRCVPISNHLYFYWYRQILGQKVEFLVSFYNNEISEKSEIFDDQFSVERPDGSNFTLKIRSTKLEDSAMYFCASSAQLGAFFGQGTRLTVV.

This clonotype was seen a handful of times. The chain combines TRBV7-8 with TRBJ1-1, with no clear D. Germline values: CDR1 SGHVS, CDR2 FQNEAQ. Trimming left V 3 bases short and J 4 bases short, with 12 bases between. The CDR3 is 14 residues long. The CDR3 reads CASSFLEGVTEAFF. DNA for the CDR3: TGTGCCAGCAGCTTCTTGGAGGGCGTCACTGAAGCTTTCTTT.

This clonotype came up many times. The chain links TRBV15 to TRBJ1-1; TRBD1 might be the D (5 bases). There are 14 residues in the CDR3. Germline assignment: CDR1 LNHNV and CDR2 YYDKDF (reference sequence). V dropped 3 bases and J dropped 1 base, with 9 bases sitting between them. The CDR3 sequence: CATSSRQWNTEAFF. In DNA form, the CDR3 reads TGTGCCACCAGCAGCAGACAGTGGAACACTGAAGCTTTCTTT.

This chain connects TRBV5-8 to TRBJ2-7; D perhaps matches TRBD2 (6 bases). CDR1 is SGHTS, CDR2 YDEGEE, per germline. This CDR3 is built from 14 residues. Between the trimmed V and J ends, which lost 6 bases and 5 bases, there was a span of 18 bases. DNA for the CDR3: TGTGCCAGCACCCGGTTGGGGGGAAGTAACGAGCAGTACTTC. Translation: CASTRLGGSNEQYF.

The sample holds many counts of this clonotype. The CDR3 DNA sequence: TGTGCCAGTAGCCGAGCAGGTCAGCCCCAGCATTTT. It translates to CASSRAGQPQHF. The genes are TRBV19 and TRBJ1-5, with unresolved D. Trimming shortened V by 6 bases and J by 6 bases, and 9 bases separated the two germline ends. CDR3 length: 12 amino acids. Germline CDR1 LNHDA, CDR2 SQIVND (reference sequence).

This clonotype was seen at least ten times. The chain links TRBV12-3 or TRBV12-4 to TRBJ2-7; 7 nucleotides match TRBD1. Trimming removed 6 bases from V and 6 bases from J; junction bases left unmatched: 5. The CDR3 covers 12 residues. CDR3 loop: CASSYRGGEQYF. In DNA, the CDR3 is TGTGCCAGCAGCTACAGGGGTGGCGAGCAGTACTTC.

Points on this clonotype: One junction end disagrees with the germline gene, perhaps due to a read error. CDR3 nucleotide sequence: TGTGTCAGCAGCCGAGGGGAGCTGTTTTTT. This codes for CVSSRGELFF. The V gene is TRBV7-9, the J gene TRBJ2-2; D uncertain. Germline CDR1 and CDR2: SEHNR and FQNEAQ (reference sequence). The CDR3 is 10 amino acids.

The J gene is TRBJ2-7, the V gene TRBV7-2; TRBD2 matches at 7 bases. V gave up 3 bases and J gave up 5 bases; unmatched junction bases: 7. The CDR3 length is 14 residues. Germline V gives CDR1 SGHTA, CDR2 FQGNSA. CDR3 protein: CASSLRRERDEQYF. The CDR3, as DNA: TGTGCCAGCAGCTTGAGGCGGGAGCGGGACGAGCAGTACTTC.

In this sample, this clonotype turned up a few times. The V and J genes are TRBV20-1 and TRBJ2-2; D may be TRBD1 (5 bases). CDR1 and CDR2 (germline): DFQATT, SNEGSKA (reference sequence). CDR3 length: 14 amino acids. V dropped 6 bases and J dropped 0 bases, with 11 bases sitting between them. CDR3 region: CSAMDNSNTGELFF. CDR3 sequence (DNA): TGCAGTGCCATGGACAATTCGAACACCGGGGAGCTGTTTTTT.

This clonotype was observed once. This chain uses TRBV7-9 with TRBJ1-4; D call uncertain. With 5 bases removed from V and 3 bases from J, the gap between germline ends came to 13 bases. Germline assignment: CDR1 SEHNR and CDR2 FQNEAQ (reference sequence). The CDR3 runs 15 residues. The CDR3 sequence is CASSPFGVANEKLFF. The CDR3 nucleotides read TGTGCCAGCAGCCCCTTCGGGGTGGCTAATGAAAAACTGTTTTTT.

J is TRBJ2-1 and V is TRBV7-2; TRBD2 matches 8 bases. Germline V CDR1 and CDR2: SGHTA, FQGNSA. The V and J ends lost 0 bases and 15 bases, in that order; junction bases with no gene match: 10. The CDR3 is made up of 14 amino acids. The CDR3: CASSLAGGGRPTFF. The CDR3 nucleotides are TGTGCCAGCAGCTTAGCGGGGGGCGGGAGGCCCACGTTCTTC. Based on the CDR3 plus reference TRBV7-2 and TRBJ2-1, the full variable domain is GAGVSQSPSNKVTEKGKDVELRCDPISGHTALYWYRQSLGQGLEFLIYFQGNSAPDKSGLPSDRFSAERTGGSVSTLTIQRTQQEDSAVYLCASSLAGGGRPTFFGPGTRLTVL.

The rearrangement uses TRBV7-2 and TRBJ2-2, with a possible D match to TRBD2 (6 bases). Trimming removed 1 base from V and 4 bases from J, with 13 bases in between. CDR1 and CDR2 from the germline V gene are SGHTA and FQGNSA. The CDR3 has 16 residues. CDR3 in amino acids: CASSLGPAGLTGELFF. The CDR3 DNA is TGTGCCAGCAGCTTAGGGCCAGCGGGCCTCACCGGGGAGCTGTTTTTT.

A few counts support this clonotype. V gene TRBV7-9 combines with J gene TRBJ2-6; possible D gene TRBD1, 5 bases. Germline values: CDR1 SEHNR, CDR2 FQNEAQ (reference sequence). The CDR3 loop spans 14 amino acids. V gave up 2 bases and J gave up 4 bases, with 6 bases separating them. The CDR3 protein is CASSLRQGANVLTF. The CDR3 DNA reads TGTGCCAGCAGCTTACGACAGGGGGCCAACGTCCTGACTTTC.

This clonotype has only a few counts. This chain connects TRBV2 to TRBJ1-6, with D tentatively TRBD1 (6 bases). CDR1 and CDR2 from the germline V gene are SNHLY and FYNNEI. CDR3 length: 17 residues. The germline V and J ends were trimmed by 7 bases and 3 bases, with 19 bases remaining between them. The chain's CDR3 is CASMSGGYRDYNSPLHF. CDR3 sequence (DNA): TGTGCCAGCATGTCGGGGGGGTACAGGGACTATAATTCACCCCTCCACTTT.

The CDR3 region is CASSPGGDHYEQYF. As DNA, the CDR3 is TGTGCCAGCAGCCCCGGGGGGGACCACTACGAGCAGTACTTC. This chain links TRBV7-9 with TRBJ2-7; 8 bases are shared with TRBD2. This CDR3 is built from 14 residues. Trimming cost V 5 bases and J 3 bases; bases outside gene matches: 6. The germline V gene encodes CDR1 SEHNR and CDR2 FQNEAQ (reference sequence).

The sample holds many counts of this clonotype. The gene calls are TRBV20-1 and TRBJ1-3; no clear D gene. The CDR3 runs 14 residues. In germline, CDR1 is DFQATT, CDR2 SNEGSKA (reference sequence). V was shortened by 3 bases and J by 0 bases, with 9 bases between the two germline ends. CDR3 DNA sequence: TGCAGTGCTAGTCTGTGGGACTCTGGAAACACCATATATTTT. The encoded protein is CSASLWDSGNTIYF.

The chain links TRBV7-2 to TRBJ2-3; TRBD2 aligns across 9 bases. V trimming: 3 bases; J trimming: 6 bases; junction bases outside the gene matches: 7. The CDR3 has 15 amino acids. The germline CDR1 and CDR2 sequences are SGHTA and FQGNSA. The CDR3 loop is CASSFLGTSSDTQYF. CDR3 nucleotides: TGTGCCAGCAGCTTCCTAGGGACTAGCTCGGATACGCAGTATTTT.

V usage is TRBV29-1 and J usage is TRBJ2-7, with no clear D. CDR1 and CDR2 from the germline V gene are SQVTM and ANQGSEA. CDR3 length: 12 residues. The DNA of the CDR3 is TGCAGTGCTAGACTGGACTCCTACGAGCAGTACTTC. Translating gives CSARLDSYEQYF.

The CDR3 is CASSRRGPGYGYTF. The CDR3 bases are TGTGCCAGCAGCCGCAGGGGGCCAGGCTATGGCTACACCTTC. V and J are TRBV7-6 and TRBJ1-2, with 8 nucleotides matching TRBD1. The CDR3 is made up of 14 amino acids. Germline CDR1 SGHVS, CDR2 FNYEAQ. The V gene end was trimmed by 5 bases and the J gene end by 4 bases; junction bases not matched to a gene: 6.

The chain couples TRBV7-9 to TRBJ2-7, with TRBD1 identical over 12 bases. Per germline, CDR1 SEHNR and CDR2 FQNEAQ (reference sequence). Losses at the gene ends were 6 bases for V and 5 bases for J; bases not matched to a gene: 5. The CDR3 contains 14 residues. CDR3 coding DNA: TGTGCCAGCAGGTGGGACAGGGGGCCTCACGAGCAGTACTTC. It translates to CASRWDRGPHEQYF.

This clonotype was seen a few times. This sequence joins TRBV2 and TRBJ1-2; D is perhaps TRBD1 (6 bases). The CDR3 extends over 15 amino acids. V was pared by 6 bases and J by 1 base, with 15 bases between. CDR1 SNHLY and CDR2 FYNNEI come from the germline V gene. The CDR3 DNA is TGTGCCAGCAGCACTACGGGGGCCGTTAACTATGGCTACACCTTC. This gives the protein CASSTTGAVNYGYTF.

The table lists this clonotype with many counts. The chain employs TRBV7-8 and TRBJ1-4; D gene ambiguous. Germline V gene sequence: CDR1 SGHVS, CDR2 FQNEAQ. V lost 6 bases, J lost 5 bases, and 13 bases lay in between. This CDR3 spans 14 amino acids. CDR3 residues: CASRRHGPNEKLFF. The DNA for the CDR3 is TGTGCCAGCAGACGACACGGCCCGAATGAAAAACTGTTTTTT.

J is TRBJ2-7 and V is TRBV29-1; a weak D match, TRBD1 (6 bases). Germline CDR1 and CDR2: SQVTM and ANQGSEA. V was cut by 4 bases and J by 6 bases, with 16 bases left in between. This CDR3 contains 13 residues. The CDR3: CSVASRGDGEQYF. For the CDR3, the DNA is TGCAGCGTTGCCAGCAGGGGAGACGGCGAGCAGTACTTC.

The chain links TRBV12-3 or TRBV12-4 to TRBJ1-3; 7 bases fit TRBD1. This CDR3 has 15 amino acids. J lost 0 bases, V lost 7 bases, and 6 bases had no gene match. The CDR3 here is CASTPTGYSGNTIYF. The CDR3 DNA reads TGTGCCAGCACTCCGACAGGGTACTCTGGAAACACCATATATTTT.

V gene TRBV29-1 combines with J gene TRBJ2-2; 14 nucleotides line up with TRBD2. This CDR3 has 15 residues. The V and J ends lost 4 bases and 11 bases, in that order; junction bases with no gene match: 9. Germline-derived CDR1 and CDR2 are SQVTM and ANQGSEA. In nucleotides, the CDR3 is TGCAGCGTTGTGGAACACGGGACTAGCGGGGGTGAGCTGTTTTTT. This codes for CSVVEHGTSGGELFF.

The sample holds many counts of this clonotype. The CDR3 region has the DNA TGTGCCAGCAGCTTCGGGGTGAATCAGCCCCAGCATTTT. Its protein product is CASSFGVNQPQHF. The chain uses TRBV7-3 and TRBJ1-5; no firm D call. The V end lost 3 bases, the J end lost 4 bases, and 7 bases lay between the germline ends. The CDR3 sequence is 13 residues long. Germline V gives CDR1 SGHTA, CDR2 FQGTGA.

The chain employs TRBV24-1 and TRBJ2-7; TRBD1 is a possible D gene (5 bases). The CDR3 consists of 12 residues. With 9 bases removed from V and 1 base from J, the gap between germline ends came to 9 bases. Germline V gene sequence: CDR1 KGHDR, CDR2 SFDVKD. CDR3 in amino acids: CATGDRSYEQYF. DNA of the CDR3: TGTGCCACCGGAGACAGATCCTACGAGCAGTACTTC.

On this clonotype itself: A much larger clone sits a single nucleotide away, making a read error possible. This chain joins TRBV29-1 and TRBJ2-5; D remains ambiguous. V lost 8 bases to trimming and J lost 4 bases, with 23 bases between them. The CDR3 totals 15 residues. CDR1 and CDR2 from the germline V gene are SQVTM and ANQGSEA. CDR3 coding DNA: TGCAGCTCGATCGGTGGCCAGGAACGGAGAGAGACCCAGTACTTC. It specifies CSSIGGQERRETQYF.